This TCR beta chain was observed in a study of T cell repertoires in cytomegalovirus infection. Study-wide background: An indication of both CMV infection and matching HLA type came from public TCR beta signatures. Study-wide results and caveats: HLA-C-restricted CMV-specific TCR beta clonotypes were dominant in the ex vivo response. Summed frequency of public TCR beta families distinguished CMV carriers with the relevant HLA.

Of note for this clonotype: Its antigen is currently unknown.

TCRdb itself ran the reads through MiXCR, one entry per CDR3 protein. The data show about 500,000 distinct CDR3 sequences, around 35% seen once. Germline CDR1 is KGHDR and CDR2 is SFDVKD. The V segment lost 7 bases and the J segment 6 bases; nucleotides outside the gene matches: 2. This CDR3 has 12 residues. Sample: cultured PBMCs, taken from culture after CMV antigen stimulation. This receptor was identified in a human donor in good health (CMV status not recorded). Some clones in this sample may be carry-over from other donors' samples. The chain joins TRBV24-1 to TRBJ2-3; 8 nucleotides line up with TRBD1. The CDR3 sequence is CATSRGLDTQYF. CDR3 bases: TGTGCCACCAGCAGGGGGCTGGATACGCAGTATTTT.